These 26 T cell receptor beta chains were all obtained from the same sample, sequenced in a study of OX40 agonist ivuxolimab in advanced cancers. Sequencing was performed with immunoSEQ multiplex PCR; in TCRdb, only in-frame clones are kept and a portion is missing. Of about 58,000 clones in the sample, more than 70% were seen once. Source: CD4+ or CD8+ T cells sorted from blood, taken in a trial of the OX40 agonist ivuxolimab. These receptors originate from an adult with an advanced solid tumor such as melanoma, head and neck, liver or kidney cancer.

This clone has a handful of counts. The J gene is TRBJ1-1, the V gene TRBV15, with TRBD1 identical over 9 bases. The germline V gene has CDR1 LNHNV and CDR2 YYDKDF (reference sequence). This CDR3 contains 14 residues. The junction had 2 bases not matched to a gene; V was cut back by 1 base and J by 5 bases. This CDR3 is CATSRVQGATEAFF. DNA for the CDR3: TGTGCCACCAGCAGAGTACAGGGGGCAACTGAAGCTTTCTTT.

CDR3 in DNA: TGTGCCAGTAGTATAGGGGAAGTCCCCTACGAGCAGTACTTC. Translation gives CASSIGEVPYEQYF. The chain employs TRBV19 and TRBJ2-7; D remains ambiguous. The CDR3 has 14 amino acids. V was pared by 1 base and J by 2 bases, with 9 bases between. The V gene's germline CDR1 is LNHDA and CDR2 SQIVND (reference sequence).

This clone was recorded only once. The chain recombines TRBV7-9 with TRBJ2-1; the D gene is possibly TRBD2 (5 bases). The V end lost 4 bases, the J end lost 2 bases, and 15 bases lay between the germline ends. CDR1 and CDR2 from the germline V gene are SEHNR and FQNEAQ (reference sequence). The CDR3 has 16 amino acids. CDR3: CASSSISGYAYNEQFF. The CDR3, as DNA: TGTGCCAGCAGCTCCATAAGCGGATACGCCTACAATGAGCAGTTCTTC. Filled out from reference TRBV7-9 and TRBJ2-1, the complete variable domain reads DTGVSQNPRHKITKRGQNVTFRCDPISEHNRLYWYRQTLGQGPEFLTYFQNEAQLEKSRLLSDRFSAERPKGSFSTLEIQRTEQGDSAMYLCASSSISGYAYNEQFFGPGTRLTVL.

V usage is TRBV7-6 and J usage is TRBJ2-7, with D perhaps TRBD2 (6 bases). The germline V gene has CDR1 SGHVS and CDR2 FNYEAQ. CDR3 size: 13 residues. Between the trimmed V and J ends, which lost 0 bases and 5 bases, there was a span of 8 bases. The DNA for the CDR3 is TGTGCCAGCAGCTTAGCACTAGCCAACGAGCAGTACTTC. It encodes CASSLALANEQYF.

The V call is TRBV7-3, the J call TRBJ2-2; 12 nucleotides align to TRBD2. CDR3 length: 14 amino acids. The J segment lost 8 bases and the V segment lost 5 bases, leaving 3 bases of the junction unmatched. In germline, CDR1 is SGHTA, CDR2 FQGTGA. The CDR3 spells CASSRLAGVGELFF. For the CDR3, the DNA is TGTGCCAGCAGCCGACTAGCGGGGGTTGGGGAGCTGTTTTTT.

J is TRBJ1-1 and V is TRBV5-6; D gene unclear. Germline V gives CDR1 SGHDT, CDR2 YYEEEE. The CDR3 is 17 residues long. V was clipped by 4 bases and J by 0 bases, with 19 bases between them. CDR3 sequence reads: CASSPLFRSRMNTEAFF. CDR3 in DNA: TGTGCCAGCAGCCCTCTGTTTCGCAGTAGGATGAACACTGAAGCTTTCTTT.

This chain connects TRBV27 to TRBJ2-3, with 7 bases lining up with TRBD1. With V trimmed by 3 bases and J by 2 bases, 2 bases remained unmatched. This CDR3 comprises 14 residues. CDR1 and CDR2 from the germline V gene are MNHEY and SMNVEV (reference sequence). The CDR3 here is CASSFGQATDTQYF. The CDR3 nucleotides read TGTGCCAGCAGTTTTGGACAGGCCACAGATACGCAGTATTTT.

CDR3 residues: CASSLGSIGGAFEQYF. CDR3 DNA sequence: TGTGCCAGCAGCTTAGGATCGATAGGGGGGGCCTTCGAGCAGTACTTC. J is TRBJ2-7 and V is TRBV7-6; D might be TRBD2 (7 bases). The CDR3 runs to 16 residues. V lost 1 base and J 6 bases, leaving 19 bases between the germline ends. Looked up from germline, CDR1 is SGHVS and CDR2 is FNYEAQ.

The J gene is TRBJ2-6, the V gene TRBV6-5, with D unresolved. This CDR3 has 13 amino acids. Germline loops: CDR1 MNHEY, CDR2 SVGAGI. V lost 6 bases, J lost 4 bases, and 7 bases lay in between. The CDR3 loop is CASSPPGANVLTF. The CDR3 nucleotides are TGTGCCAGCAGCCCCCCCGGGGCCAACGTCCTGACTTTC.

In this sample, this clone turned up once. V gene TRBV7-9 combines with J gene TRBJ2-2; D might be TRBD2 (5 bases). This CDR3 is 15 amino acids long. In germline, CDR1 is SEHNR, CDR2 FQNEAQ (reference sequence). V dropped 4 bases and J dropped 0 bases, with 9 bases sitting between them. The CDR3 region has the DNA TGTGCCAGCAGCTCGAGGGCGGCGAACACCGGGGAGCTGTTTTTT. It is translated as CASSSRAANTGELFF.

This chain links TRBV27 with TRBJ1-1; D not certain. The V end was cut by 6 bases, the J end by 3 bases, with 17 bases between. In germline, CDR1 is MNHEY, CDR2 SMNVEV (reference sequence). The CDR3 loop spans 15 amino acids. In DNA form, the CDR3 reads TGTGCCAGCAGCCCACCTTGGTACCACGACACTGAAGCTTTCTTT. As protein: CASSPPWYHDTEAFF.

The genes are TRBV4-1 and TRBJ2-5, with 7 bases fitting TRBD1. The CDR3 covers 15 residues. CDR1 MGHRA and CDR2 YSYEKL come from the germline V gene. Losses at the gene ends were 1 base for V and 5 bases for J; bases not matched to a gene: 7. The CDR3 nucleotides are TGCGCCAGCAGCCAAGGGGACAGATTGATGGAGACCCAGTACTTC. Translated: CASSQGDRLMETQYF.

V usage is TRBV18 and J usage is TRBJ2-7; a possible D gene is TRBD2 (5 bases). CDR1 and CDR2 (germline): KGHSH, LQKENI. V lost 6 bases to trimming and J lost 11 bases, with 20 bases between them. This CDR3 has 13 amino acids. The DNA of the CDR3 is TGTGCCAGCTCTTCCGGGGAAGCCTCTAGTAAGTACTTC. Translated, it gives CASSSGEASSKYF.

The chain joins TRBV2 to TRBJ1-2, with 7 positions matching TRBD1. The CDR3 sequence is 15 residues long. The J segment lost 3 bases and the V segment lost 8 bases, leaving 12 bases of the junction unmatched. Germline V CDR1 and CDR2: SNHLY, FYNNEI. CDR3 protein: CASVVPQGLDYGYTF. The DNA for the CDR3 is TGTGCCAGCGTAGTCCCACAGGGGTTGGACTATGGCTACACCTTC.

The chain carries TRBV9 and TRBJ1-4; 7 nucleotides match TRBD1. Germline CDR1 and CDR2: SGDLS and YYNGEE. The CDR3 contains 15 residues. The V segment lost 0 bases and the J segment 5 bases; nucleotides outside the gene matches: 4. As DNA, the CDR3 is TGTGCCAGCAGCGTAGGACAGGGATGGAATGAAAAACTGTTTTTT. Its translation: CASSVGQGWNEKLFF.

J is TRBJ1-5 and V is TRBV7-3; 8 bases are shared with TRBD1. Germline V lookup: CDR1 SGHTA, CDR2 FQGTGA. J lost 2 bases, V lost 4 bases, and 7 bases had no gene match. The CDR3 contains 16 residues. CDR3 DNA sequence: TGTGCCAGCAGCTCCCGACAGGGGAACGGCAATCAGCCCCAGCATTTT. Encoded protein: CASSSRQGNGNQPQHF.

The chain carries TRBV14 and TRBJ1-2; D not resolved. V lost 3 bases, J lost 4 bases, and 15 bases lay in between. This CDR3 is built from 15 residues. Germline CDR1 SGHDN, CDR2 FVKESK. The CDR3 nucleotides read TGTGCCAGCAGCCATATGGCAGTATCGGTCTATGGCTACACCTTC. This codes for CASSHMAVSVYGYTF.

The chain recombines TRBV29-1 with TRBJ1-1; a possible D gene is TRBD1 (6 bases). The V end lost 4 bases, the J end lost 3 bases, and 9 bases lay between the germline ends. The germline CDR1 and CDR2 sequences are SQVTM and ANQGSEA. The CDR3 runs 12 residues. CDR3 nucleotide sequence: TGCAGCGTTGGACAGGCCTACACTGAAGCTTTCTTT. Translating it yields CSVGQAYTEAFF.

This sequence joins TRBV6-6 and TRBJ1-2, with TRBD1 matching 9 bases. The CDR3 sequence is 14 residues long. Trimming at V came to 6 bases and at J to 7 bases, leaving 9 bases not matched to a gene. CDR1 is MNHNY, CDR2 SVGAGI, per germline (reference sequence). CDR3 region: CASSTGTGPLGYTF. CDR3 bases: TGTGCCAGCAGCACCGGGACAGGGCCTCTTGGCTACACCTTC.

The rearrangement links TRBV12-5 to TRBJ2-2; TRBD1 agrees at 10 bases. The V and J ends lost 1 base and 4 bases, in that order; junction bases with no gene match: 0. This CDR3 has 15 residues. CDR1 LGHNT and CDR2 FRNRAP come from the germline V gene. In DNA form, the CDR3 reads TGTGCTAGTGGTTTGGGGGACAGGGGCACCGGGGAGCTGTTTTTT. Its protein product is CASGLGDRGTGELFF.

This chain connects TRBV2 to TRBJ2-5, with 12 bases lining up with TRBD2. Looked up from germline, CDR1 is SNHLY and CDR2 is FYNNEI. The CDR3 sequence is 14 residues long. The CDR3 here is CATSGGRFQETQYF. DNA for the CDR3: TGTGCTACTAGCGGGGGGCGTTTCCAAGAGACCCAGTACTTC.

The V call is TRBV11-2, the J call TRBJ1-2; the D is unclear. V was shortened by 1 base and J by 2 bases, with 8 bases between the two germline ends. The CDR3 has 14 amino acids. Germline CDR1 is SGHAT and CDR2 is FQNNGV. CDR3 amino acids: CASSLGTGNYGYTF. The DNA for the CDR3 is TGTGCCAGCAGCTTAGGCACGGGGAACTATGGCTACACCTTC. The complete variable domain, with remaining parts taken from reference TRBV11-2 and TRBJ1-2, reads EAGVAQSPRYKIIEKRQSVAFWCNPISGHATLYWYQQILGQGPKLLIQFQNNGVVDDSQLPKDRFSAERLKGVDSTLKIQPAKLEDSAVYLCASSLGTGNYGYTFGSGTRLTVV.

The CDR3 spells CASSLTGVGGDGYTF. As DNA, the CDR3 is TGTGCCAGCAGCTTAACAGGGGTAGGTGGTGATGGCTACACCTTC. The chain is built from TRBV7-9 and TRBJ1-2; TRBD1 matches 7 bases. There are 15 residues in the CDR3. CDR1 SEHNR and CDR2 FQNEAQ come from the germline V gene (reference sequence). After removal of 2 bases from V and 6 bases from J, the junction contained 9 bases not matched to a gene.

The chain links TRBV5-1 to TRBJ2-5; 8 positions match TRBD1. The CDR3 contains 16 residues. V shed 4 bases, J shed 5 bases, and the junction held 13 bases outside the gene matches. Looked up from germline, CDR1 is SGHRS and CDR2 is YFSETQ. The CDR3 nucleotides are TGCGCCAGCAGCGTGGGGCGGCGAGCAGGGGGCGAGACCCAGTACTTC. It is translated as CASSVGRRAGGETQYF.

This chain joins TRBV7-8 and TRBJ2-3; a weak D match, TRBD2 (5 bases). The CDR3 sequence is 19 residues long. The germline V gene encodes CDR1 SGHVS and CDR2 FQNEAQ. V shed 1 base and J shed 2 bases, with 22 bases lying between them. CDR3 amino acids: CASSLGYSKRRTFTDTQYF. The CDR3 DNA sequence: TGTGCCAGCAGCTTAGGCTACTCCAAGCGGCGAACATTCACAGATACGCAGTATTTT.

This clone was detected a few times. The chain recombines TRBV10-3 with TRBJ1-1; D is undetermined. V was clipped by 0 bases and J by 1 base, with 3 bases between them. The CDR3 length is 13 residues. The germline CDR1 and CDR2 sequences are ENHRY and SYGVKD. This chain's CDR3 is CAISESPNTEAFF. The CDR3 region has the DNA TGTGCCATCAGTGAGTCCCCGAACACTGAAGCTTTCTTT.